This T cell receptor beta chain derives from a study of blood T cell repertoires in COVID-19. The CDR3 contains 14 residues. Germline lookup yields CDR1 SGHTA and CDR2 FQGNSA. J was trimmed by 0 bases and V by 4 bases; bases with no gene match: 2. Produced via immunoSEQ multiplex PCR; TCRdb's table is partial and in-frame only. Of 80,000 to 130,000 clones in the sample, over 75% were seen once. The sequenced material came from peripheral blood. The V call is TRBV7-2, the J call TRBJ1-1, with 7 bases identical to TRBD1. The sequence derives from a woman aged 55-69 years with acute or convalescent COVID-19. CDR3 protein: CASSWQGVNTEAFF. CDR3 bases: TGTGCCAGCAGCTGGCAGGGGGTGAACACTGAAGCTTTCTTT.